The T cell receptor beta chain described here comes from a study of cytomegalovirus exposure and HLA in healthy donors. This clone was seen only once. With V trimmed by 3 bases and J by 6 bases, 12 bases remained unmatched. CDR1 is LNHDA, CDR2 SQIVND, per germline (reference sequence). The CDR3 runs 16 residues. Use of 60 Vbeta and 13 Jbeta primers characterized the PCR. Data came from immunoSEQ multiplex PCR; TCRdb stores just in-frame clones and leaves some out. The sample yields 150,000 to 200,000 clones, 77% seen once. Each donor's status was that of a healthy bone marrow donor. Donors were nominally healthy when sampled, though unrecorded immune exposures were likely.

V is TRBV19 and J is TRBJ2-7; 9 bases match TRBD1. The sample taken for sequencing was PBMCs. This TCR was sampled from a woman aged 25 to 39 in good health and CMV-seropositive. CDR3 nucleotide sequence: TGTGCCAGTAGTATGGGAGAGACAGGGGGAATTGGCGAGCAGTACTTC. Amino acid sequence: CASSMGETGGIGEQYF.